Shown below are 25 T cell receptor beta chains from a single sample sequenced in a study of blood T cells in healthy people across ages. Using a J-beta primer mix together with a sample-barcoded 5' primer, a second PCR was run for roughly 6 to 11 cycles. TCRdb redid the calling of the 5' RACE reads with MiXCR, one entry per CDR3 protein. This sample yields over 1,500,000 distinct CDR3 sequences, of which about 50% are seen a single time; 2.1% belongs to the top ten. The source material was blood. Receptors were obtained from a woman aged 40-49 years in good health.

This clonotype was observed a handful of times. The chain is built from TRBV18 and TRBJ2-7; a possible D gene is TRBD2 (6 bases). There are 15 residues in the CDR3. CDR1 and CDR2 from the germline V gene are KGHSH and LQKENI. Trimming pared 2 bases from V and 4 bases from J, leaving 15 bases between. This CDR3 reads CASSPYRSAGYEQYF. CDR3 DNA: TGTGCCAGCTCACCATACAGGAGCGCGGGGTACGAGCAGTACTTC.

This clonotype has only one observation. The V gene is TRBV5-1, the J gene TRBJ1-2; D is uncertain. With 4 bases removed from V and 3 bases from J, the gap between germline ends came to 10 bases. Germline-derived CDR1 and CDR2 are SGHRS and YFSETQ. This CDR3 contains 13 residues. The CDR3 sequence is CASSGMPYYGYTF. The CDR3 bases are TGCGCCAGCAGCGGCATGCCCTACTATGGCTACACCTTC.

J is TRBJ2-7 and V is TRBV28; D ambiguous. This CDR3 region has 14 residues. V lost 5 bases and J lost 4, with 15 bases in between. Germline CDR1 MDHEN, CDR2 SYDVKM. The CDR3 DNA follows: TGTGCCAGCAGTCCCCCCACCGAACCTTACGAGCAGTACTTC. As protein: CASSPPTEPYEQYF.

This chain uses TRBV12-3 or TRBV12-4 with TRBJ2-3, with 8 positions matching TRBD2. V dropped 6 bases and J dropped 4; count of bases not matched to a gene: 12. There are 16 residues in the CDR3. The CDR3: CASSLRLARYADTQYF. Here the CDR3 DNA reads TGTGCCAGCAGCCTCCGACTAGCGAGATACGCAGATACGCAGTATTTT.

This chain connects TRBV28 to TRBJ2-7, with TRBD1 identical over 8 bases. Germline V lookup: CDR1 MDHEN, CDR2 SYDVKM. The CDR3 is 13 amino acids. The ends lost 5 bases at V and 6 bases at J; junction bases unmatched: 6. The CDR3 loop is CASSQLTGVEQYF. As DNA, the CDR3 is TGTGCCAGCAGTCAATTGACAGGGGTCGAGCAGTACTTC.

The rearrangement joins TRBV11-2 to TRBJ1-2; D is uncertain. This CDR3 has 15 residues. The V gene lost 1 base and the J gene lost 3 bases, with 12 bases spanning the gap. The germline CDR1 and CDR2 sequences are SGHAT and FQNNGV. CDR3 protein: CASSLGLSGDYGYTF. In DNA form, the CDR3 reads TGTGCCAGCAGCTTAGGTCTTTCAGGAGACTATGGCTACACCTTC.

The rearrangement joins TRBV5-1 to TRBJ2-5; 10 nucleotides match TRBD2. The germline V gene encodes CDR1 SGHRS and CDR2 YFSETQ. This CDR3 is 17 amino acids long. J was trimmed by 3 bases and V by 4 bases; bases with no gene match: 12. CDR3 nucleotides: TGCGCCAGCAGCCACAGCCCATCAACTAGCGGGGAAGAGACCCAGTACTTC. Amino acid sequence: CASSHSPSTSGEETQYF.

The J gene is TRBJ1-5, the V gene TRBV6-5; TRBD1 agrees at 7 bases. V lost 5 bases and J lost 7; bases outside the gene matches: 8. Germline V gene data show CDR1 as MNHEY and CDR2 as SVGAGI. This CDR3 is 14 amino acids long. In DNA, the CDR3 is TGTGCCAGCAGTCGACAGGGAGGAAGGCAGCCCCAGCATTTT. Its protein is CASSRQGGRQPQHF.

The CDR3 nucleotides read TGTGCCAGCAGTCCATCGGACGGGTCATATGGCTACACCTTC. It codes for CASSPSDGSYGYTF. The chain combines TRBV7-9 with TRBJ1-2, with D uncertain. V lost 6 bases and J lost 5, with 16 bases in between. The CDR3 covers 14 residues. The germline V gene has CDR1 SEHNR and CDR2 FQNEAQ (reference sequence).

The chain joins TRBV24-1 to TRBJ2-4; 12 positions agree with TRBD1. The CDR3 sequence is 18 residues long. Germline CDR1 and CDR2: KGHDR and SFDVKD. With V trimmed by 4 bases and J by 8 bases, 14 bases remained unmatched. CDR3 sequence (DNA): TGTGCCACCAGTGAAGGAGGCCGGGACAGGGGGCTCCGGGACATTCAGTACTTC. The encoded protein is CATSEGGRDRGLRDIQYF.

The gene calls are TRBV10-3 and TRBJ2-3; D gene unclear. V was cut by 3 bases and J by 6 bases, with 10 bases left in between. The CDR3 covers 13 residues. The germline CDR1 and CDR2 sequences are ENHRY and SYGVKD. The CDR3 DNA reads as TGTGCCATCAGTGACCGAAGAACCGATACGCAGTATTTT. Residues: CAISDRRTDTQYF.

The chain has TRBV5-4 and TRBJ2-5; D remains unclear. There are 15 residues in the CDR3. V was cut by 4 bases and J by 0 bases, with 13 bases left in between. The germline gives CDR1 SGHNT, CDR2 YYREEE (reference sequence). DNA of the CDR3: TGTGCCAGCAGCAAACCTACAGATTACCAAGAGACCCAGTACTTC. Amino acids: CASSKPTDYQETQYF.

The table lists this clonotype with a few counts. CDR3 loop: CASSSRVYQETQYF. Here the CDR3 DNA reads TGTGCCAGCAGCTCCAGGGTGTACCAAGAGACCCAGTACTTC. The chain joins TRBV11-2 to TRBJ2-5, with a weak D call TRBD1 (5 bases). Germline V gene sequence: CDR1 SGHAT, CDR2 FQNNGV. The CDR3 has 14 amino acids. V dropped 4 bases and J dropped 0 bases, with 9 bases sitting between them.

This clonotype occurred a few times. The rearrangement uses TRBV12-3 or TRBV12-4 and TRBJ2-5; D might be TRBD1 or TRBD2, each matching 6 bases. With 3 bases removed from V and 9 bases from J, the gap between germline ends came to 17 bases. CDR3 length: 14 amino acids. CDR3 bases: TGTGCCAGCAGTTTTGAGGGGGGAGTTGAGGCCCAGTACTTC. This codes for CASSFEGGVEAQYF.

J is TRBJ1-1 and V is TRBV6-2 or TRBV6-3; D uncertain. Germline CDR1 MNHEY, CDR2 SVGEGT. The CDR3 sequence is 15 residues long. V gave up 5 bases and J gave up 2 bases, with 15 bases separating them. The CDR3 region is CASSDTSKLNTEAFF. The DNA of the CDR3 is TGTGCCAGCAGTGACACCTCCAAATTAAACACTGAAGCTTTCTTT.

The chain is built from TRBV6-2 or TRBV6-3 and TRBJ2-3; 7 bases line up with TRBD2. Per the germline V gene, CDR1 is MNHEY and CDR2 is SVGEGT. V was clipped by 7 bases and J by 7 bases; unmatched bases: 11. The CDR3 runs to 14 residues. Here the CDR3 reads CASTLRESGNTQYF. As DNA, the CDR3 is TGTGCCAGCACCTTACGGGAGAGCGGGAATACGCAGTATTTT.

This clonotype was seen a few times. The chain employs TRBV15 and TRBJ2-6; tentatively, D is TRBD1 or TRBD2 (5 bases each). Deletions cut 8 bases from V and 1 base from J, with 18 bases between. The CDR3 contains 17 residues. Germline V gene lookup returns CDR1 LNHNV and CDR2 YYDKDF (reference sequence). CDR3 amino acids: CATVTTEGHSGANVLTF. CDR3 coding DNA: TGTGCCACCGTTACTACAGAGGGGCATTCTGGGGCCAACGTCCTGACTTTC.

The genes are TRBV5-1 and TRBJ2-7; tentative D call: TRBD1 (6 bases). The germline V gene encodes CDR1 SGHRS and CDR2 YFSETQ. With 6 bases removed from V and 3 bases from J, the gap between germline ends came to 16 bases. The length of the CDR3 is 14 residues. CDR3 region: CASKAGTRNYEQYF. The CDR3 DNA sequence: TGCGCCAGCAAAGCCGGGACAAGGAACTACGAGCAGTACTTC.

The rearrangement links TRBV21-1 to TRBJ2-1. TRBV21-1 is reported as a pseudogene. The CDR3 extends over 11 amino acids. CDR3 in amino acids: CASSKINEQFF. Written as DNA, the CDR3 is TGCGCCAGCAGCAAAATTAATGAGCAGTTCTTC.

J is TRBJ1-1 and V is TRBV28; D is uncertain. This CDR3 is built from 13 residues. Germline CDR1 MDHEN, CDR2 SYDVKM. The V end was cut by 9 bases, the J end by 0 bases, with 11 bases between. The CDR3 here is CASQAPLNTEAFF. In nucleotides, the CDR3 is TGTGCCAGTCAGGCACCTCTGAACACTGAAGCTTTCTTT.

V gene TRBV7-2 combines with J gene TRBJ1-4; 7 bases agree with TRBD1. The CDR3 is 15 residues long. Unmatched junction bases numbered 8, after V lost 5 bases and J lost 5 bases. Germline loops: CDR1 SGHTA, CDR2 FQGNSA. The CDR3 sequence: CASSGRQGVNEKLFF. The CDR3 DNA sequence: TGTGCCAGCAGCGGACGACAGGGAGTAAATGAAAAACTGTTTTTT.

The CDR3: CASSQGGRQDNEQFF. CDR3 DNA sequence: TGTGCCAGCAGCCAAGGGGGAAGGCAGGACAATGAGCAGTTCTTC. This rearrangement joins TRBV3-1 to TRBJ2-1, with D hard to call. The V gene lost 1 base and the J gene lost 5 bases, with 12 bases spanning the gap. CDR3 size: 15 residues. Germline CDR1 reads LGHDT; CDR2 reads YNNKEL (reference sequence).

This clonotype occurred a few times. This chain uses TRBV7-9 with TRBJ2-1, with 8 bases matching TRBD1. J lost 3 bases, V lost 2 bases, and 3 bases had no gene match. This CDR3 region has 15 residues. Germline CDR1 reads SEHNR; CDR2 reads FQNEAQ (reference sequence). CDR3 sequence reads: CASSLRTGNYNEQFF. The CDR3 DNA sequence: TGTGCCAGCAGCTTACGGACAGGGAACTACAATGAGCAGTTCTTC.

The chain uses TRBV5-1 and TRBJ1-6, with 8 bases identical to TRBD1. Germline trimming cut 4 bases from V and 8 bases from J; bases unmatched to any gene: 8. Germline-derived CDR1 and CDR2 are SGHRS and YFSETQ. The CDR3 totals 15 residues. For the CDR3, the DNA is TGCGCCAGCAGCCTGGGGACAGGAACAGATTCACCCCTCCACTTT. This codes for CASSLGTGTDSPLHF.

The chain employs TRBV7-6 and TRBJ2-1; D is unclear. Gene TRBJ2-7 matches the end of the DNA better, so the J call may be wrong. Germline V gives CDR1 SGHVS, CDR2 FNYEAQ. This CDR3 spans 16 amino acids. CDR3 in amino acids: CASSPAWGNGQNEQYF. Written as DNA, the CDR3 is TGTGCCAGCAGCCCGGCATGGGGAAATGGTCAGAATGAGCAGTACTTC.